These 11 T cell receptor beta chains share one sample of origin, sequenced in a study of T cell changes during pregnancy in multiple sclerosis. Repertoires were generated with immunoSEQ multiplex PCR, while TCRdb's copy carries only in-frame clones and drops some. The sample includes about 40,000 clones, about 91% seen only once; the top ten take just under 0.5%. Sequencing used CD4+ T cells from peripheral blood mononuclear cells, obtained in the second trimester of pregnancy. These receptors were obtained from a female donor in good health, enrolled as a control in a pregnancy study.

The chain links TRBV7-2 to TRBJ1-5, with 7 bases matching TRBD1. CDR3 length: 16 residues. V was clipped by 2 bases and J by 2 bases; unmatched bases: 6. The germline V gene encodes CDR1 SGHTA and CDR2 FQGNSA. The CDR3 protein is CASSLNPTGGNQPQHF. The CDR3 DNA reads as TGTGCCAGCAGCTTAAACCCTACAGGGGGCAATCAGCCCCAGCATTTT. Drawing the rest from reference TRBV7-2 and TRBJ1-5, the complete variable domain is GAGVSQSPSNKVTEKGKDVELRCDPISGHTALYWYRQSLGQGLEFLIYFQGNSAPDKSGLPSDRFSAERTGGSVSTLTIQRTQQEDSAVYLCASSLNPTGGNQPQHFGDGTRLSIL.

The chain has TRBV2 and TRBJ2-7, with 11 bases matching TRBD2. The germline V gene has CDR1 SNHLY and CDR2 FYNNEI. The CDR3 contains 15 residues. With 6 bases clipped from V and 0 bases from J, the junction kept 4 bases outside the gene matches. The CDR3 sequence is CASRAGTSGSYEQYF. The DNA for the CDR3 is TGTGCCAGCAGGGCCGGGACTAGCGGCTCCTACGAGCAGTACTTC. Drawing the rest from reference TRBV2 and TRBJ2-7, the complete variable domain is EPEVTQTPSHQVTQMGQEVILRCVPISNHLYFYWYRQILGQKVEFLVSFYNNEISEKSEIFDDQFSVERPDGSNFTLKIRSTKLEDSAMYFCASRAGTSGSYEQYFGPGTRLTVT.

The rearrangement joins TRBV2 to TRBJ1-3, with D perhaps TRBD1 (6 bases). Per the germline V gene, CDR1 is SNHLY and CDR2 is FYNNEI. This CDR3 is built from 13 residues. Trimming shortened V by 11 bases and J by 0 bases, and 11 bases separated the two germline ends. The DNA for the CDR3 is TGTGCCTACAGGGTGAGCTCTGGAAACACCATATATTTT. As protein: CAYRVSSGNTIYF.

The V and J genes are TRBV30 and TRBJ1-2, with 9 bases matching TRBD1. Looked up from germline, CDR1 is GTSNPN and CDR2 is SVGIG (reference sequence). J lost 5 bases, V lost 2 bases, and 3 bases had no gene match. The CDR3 extends over 13 amino acids. The CDR3: CAWSRQGGYGYTF. The CDR3 DNA is TGTGCCTGGAGTCGACAGGGGGGATATGGCTACACCTTC.

This clone was detected once. The V gene is TRBV5-1, the J gene TRBJ1-1; 7 bases fit TRBD1. Germline V gene data show CDR1 as SGHRS and CDR2 as YFSETQ. The CDR3 totals 16 residues. The ends lost 0 bases at V and 1 base at J; junction bases unmatched: 6. DNA for the CDR3: TGCGCCAGCAGCTTGGCCGCGACAGGGAGGAACACTGAAGCTTTCTTT. Translation: CASSLAATGRNTEAFF.

V usage is TRBV2 and J usage is TRBJ1-2, with D perhaps matching TRBD1 (6 bases). Germline CDR1 SNHLY, CDR2 FYNNEI. CDR3 length: 14 residues. V was cut by 4 bases and J by 4 bases, with 13 bases left in between. The CDR3 loop is CASSALGTTYGYTF. In DNA form, the CDR3 reads TGTGCCAGCAGTGCCCTTGGGACAACCTATGGCTACACCTTC.

The J gene is TRBJ1-5, the V gene TRBV10-3; 7 positions match TRBD1. This CDR3 contains 13 residues. After removal of 5 bases from V and 4 bases from J, the junction contained 2 bases not matched to a gene. Germline CDR1 ENHRY, CDR2 SYGVKD. CDR3 region: CAISRDSNQPQHF. The CDR3 nucleotides are TGTGCCATCAGTAGGGACAGTAATCAGCCCCAGCATTTT.

V is TRBV4-1 and J is TRBJ1-1; D is possibly TRBD1 (5 bases). With 5 bases removed from V and 1 base from J, the gap between germline ends came to 20 bases. Germline loops: CDR1 MGHRA, CDR2 YSYEKL. The CDR3 loop spans 17 amino acids. CDR3 residues: CASSLTGGTVPNTEAFF. The CDR3 bases are TGCGCCAGCAGCTTAACCGGGGGTACGGTGCCGAACACTGAAGCTTTCTTT.

This clone was observed once. The chain has TRBV4-1 and TRBJ2-7; D may be TRBD2 (5 bases). The CDR3 has 15 residues. V was cut by 1 base and J by 3 bases, with 13 bases left in between. Germline-derived CDR1 and CDR2 are MGHRA and YSYEKL. CDR3 sequence (DNA): TGCGCCAGCAGCCAAGCCCCTCGGACTGACTACGAGCAGTACTTC. It codes for CASSQAPRTDYEQYF.

This sequence joins TRBV6-5 and TRBJ1-5; D perhaps matches TRBD1 (6 bases). CDR3 length equals 14 residues. Germline V CDR1 and CDR2: MNHEY, SVGAGI. Between the trimmed V and J ends, which lost 5 bases and 4 bases, there was a span of 12 bases. DNA for the CDR3: TGTGCCAGCAGTAGACAGGTGGGGAATCAGCCCCAGCATTTT. It codes for CASSRQVGNQPQHF.

The V and J genes are TRBV7-2 and TRBJ1-1, with 9 positions matching TRBD1. Germline V gives CDR1 SGHTA, CDR2 FQGNSA. V gave up 2 bases and J gave up 4 bases; unmatched junction bases: 8. This CDR3 has 16 residues. The CDR3: CASSLIHRGLSTEAFF. The CDR3 DNA is TGTGCCAGCAGCTTAATCCACAGGGGGCTTAGCACTGAAGCTTTCTTT.